The 20 T cell receptor beta chains given below trace back to one sample, sequenced in a study of beta chain features in type 1 diabetes. The authors reverse transcribed all of the isolated RNA, so sequencing captured expressed TCRB transcripts. Profiled with immunoSEQ multiplex PCR; TCRdb holds only in-frame clones, not every one. Of 350,000 or so clones listed, roughly a fifth were seen once; the top ten hold approximately 0.043%. Sequenced sample: naive CD4+ T cells from blood. The receptors come from a woman aged 18-35 years in good health.

This clone was detected a few times. The CDR3 loop reads CSVDGTSSYNEQFF. Here the CDR3 DNA reads TGCAGCGTCGATGGGACTAGCTCCTACAATGAGCAGTTCTTC. This chain uses TRBV29-1 with TRBJ2-1; TRBD2 matches 8 bases. Germline CDR1 SQVTM, CDR2 ANQGSEA. J lost 0 bases, V lost 6 bases, and 4 bases had no gene match. CDR3 size: 14 residues.

This chain connects TRBV5-1 to TRBJ2-5; TRBD2 is a possible D gene (6 bases). Germline CDR1 and CDR2: SGHRS and YFSETQ. Trimming left V 0 bases short and J 5 bases short, with 14 bases between. The CDR3 is 15 residues long. As DNA, the CDR3 is TGCGCCAGCAGCTTGGGCCAGACTAGAGGGGAGACCCAGTACTTC. Translated: CASSLGQTRGETQYF.

The V and J genes are TRBV4-1 and TRBJ2-7, with 8 bases aligning to TRBD2. Trimming took 2 bases from V and 3 from J; bases not matched to a gene: 6. This CDR3 region has 15 residues. Germline-derived CDR1 and CDR2 are MGHRA and YSYEKL. CDR3 residues: CASSQRSGTFYEQYF. In nucleotides, the CDR3 is TGCGCCAGCAGCCAACGTAGCGGGACCTTCTACGAGCAGTACTTC.

The V gene is TRBV30, the J gene TRBJ2-5; TRBD2 matches at 10 bases. Germline CDR1 GTSNPN, CDR2 SVGIG (reference sequence). The CDR3 length is 14 residues. The V and J ends lost 3 bases and 4 bases, in that order; junction bases with no gene match: 5. CDR3: CAWRWSGRGETQYF. In nucleotides, the CDR3 is TGTGCCTGGAGATGGAGCGGGAGGGGAGAGACCCAGTACTTC.

This clone came up a few times. The genes are TRBV5-1 and TRBJ2-5; 12 bases map to TRBD1. Unmatched junction bases numbered 4, after V lost 6 bases and J lost 4 bases. The CDR3 totals 14 residues. Germline V gives CDR1 SGHRS, CDR2 YFSETQ. The DNA for the CDR3 is TGCGCCAGCAACTGGGACAGGGGGCGAGAGACCCAGTACTTC. This sequence encodes CASNWDRGRETQYF.

As regards this clone: One end of the junction varies from germline; a read error may be responsible. The chain has TRBV7-2 and TRBJ2-5; 11 bases are shared with TRBD2. The CDR3 spans 15 residues. Germline values: CDR1 SGHTA, CDR2 FQGNSA. CDR3 in DNA: TGTGCCAGCAGCATAGCGGGGGGGCGGCAAGAGACCCAGTACTTC. It specifies CASSIAGGRQETQYF.

J is TRBJ1-2 and V is TRBV7-9, with TRBD1 as a possible D gene (6 bases). V was clipped by 4 bases and J by 8 bases, with 14 bases between them. The V gene's germline CDR1 is SEHNR and CDR2 FQNEAQ (reference sequence). The CDR3 is made up of 13 amino acids. The CDR3 DNA reads as TGTGCCAGCAGCTCATTCTCAGGGGAGGGCTACACCTTC. It translates to CASSSFSGEGYTF. The full variable domain, its missing parts supplied by reference TRBV7-9 and TRBJ1-2, is DTGVSQNPRHKITKRGQNVTFRCDPISEHNRLYWYRQTLGQGPEFLTYFQNEAQLEKSRLLSDRFSAERPKGSFSTLEIQRTEQGDSAMYLCASSSFSGEGYTFGSGTRLTVV.

The chain employs TRBV19 and TRBJ2-3, with D possibly being TRBD1 (5 bases). Germline assignment: CDR1 LNHDA and CDR2 SQIVND (reference sequence). V shed 7 bases and J shed 3 bases, with 11 bases lying between them. The CDR3 length is 13 residues. CDR3 residues: CASTKGRTDTQYF. In nucleotides, the CDR3 is TGTGCCAGTACTAAGGGGCGTACAGATACGCAGTATTTT.

V is TRBV4-1 and J is TRBJ2-7; 7 bases are a match to TRBD2. The CDR3 runs 14 residues. Germline assignment: CDR1 MGHRA and CDR2 YSYEKL. V shed 0 bases, J shed 1 base, and the junction held 0 bases outside the gene matches. The CDR3: CASSQDGRSYEQYF. As DNA, the CDR3 is TGCGCCAGCAGCCAAGACGGGAGGTCCTACGAGCAGTACTTC.

The chain uses TRBV7-6 and TRBJ2-1; 12 bases are a match to TRBD2. CDR1 and CDR2 (germline): SGHVS, FNYEAQ. The CDR3 has 17 amino acids. J was trimmed by 4 bases and V by 5 bases; bases with no gene match: 9. The chain's CDR3 is CASSPRLAGVAYNEQFF. The CDR3 coding sequence is TGTGCCAGCAGCCCCAGACTAGCGGGAGTGGCTTACAATGAGCAGTTCTTC. Variable domain in full (rest from reference TRBV7-6 and TRBJ2-1): GAGVSQSPRYKVTKRGQDVALRCDPISGHVSLYWYRQALGQGPEFLTYFNYEAQQDKSGLPNDRFSAERPEGSISTLTIQRTEQRDSAMYRCASSPRLAGVAYNEQFFGPGTRLTVL.

V gene TRBV7-2 combines with J gene TRBJ2-3; D may be TRBD2 (6 bases). The length of the CDR3 is 15 residues. In germline, CDR1 is SGHTA, CDR2 FQGNSA. V lost 4 bases to trimming and J lost 10 bases, with 21 bases between them. The CDR3 nucleotides read TGTGCCAGCAGCTCTCAGAATACGGGACTTGGGGCGCAGTATTTT. It codes for CASSSQNTGLGAQYF.

This clone was seen a handful of times. The chain carries TRBV30 and TRBJ2-7; TRBD2 matches at 8 bases. The CDR3 spans 15 residues. The J segment lost 1 base and the V segment lost 3 bases, leaving 8 bases of the junction unmatched. Germline V CDR1 and CDR2: GTSNPN, SVGIG (reference sequence). CDR3 sequence reads: CAWRRNIAGSYEQYF. The DNA for the CDR3 is TGTGCCTGGAGGAGGAACATAGCGGGATCCTACGAGCAGTACTTC.

The rearrangement joins TRBV29-1 to TRBJ2-1; TRBD2 is a possible D gene (6 bases). The V and J ends lost 5 bases and 7 bases respectively, with 21 bases between them. The CDR3 has 15 amino acids. The germline gives CDR1 SQVTM, CDR2 ANQGSEA. CDR3 sequence: CSVRAPGLPLNEQFF. The CDR3 region has the DNA TGCAGCGTTCGGGCCCCGGGACTTCCGCTGAATGAGCAGTTCTTC.

This clone was counted between two and nine times. J is TRBJ2-6 and V is TRBV7-2, with 7 positions matching TRBD1. CDR1 is SGHTA and CDR2 is FQGNSA in the germline V gene. V was clipped by 0 bases and J by 1 base; unmatched bases: 0. CDR3 length equals 16 residues. CDR3 region: CASSLARGSGANVLTF. The CDR3 DNA reads as TGTGCCAGCAGCTTAGCCAGGGGGTCTGGGGCCAACGTCCTGACTTTC.

V is TRBV5-5 and J is TRBJ2-7; 7 nucleotides agree with TRBD1. Per germline, CDR1 SGHKS and CDR2 YYEKEE (reference sequence). Trimming took 3 bases from V and 6 from J; bases not matched to a gene: 6. This CDR3 contains 13 residues. The CDR3 nucleotides read TGTGCCAGCAGCTCGACAGGGCAGGGCGAGCAGTACTTC. Translating gives CASSSTGQGEQYF.

This sequence joins TRBV9 and TRBJ2-2; 7 bases are a match to TRBD2. Germline V gene data show CDR1 as SGDLS and CDR2 as YYNGEE. V lost 1 base to trimming and J lost 4 bases; unmatched junction nucleotides: 10. The CDR3 covers 17 residues. The DNA for the CDR3 is TGTGCCAGCAGCGTAAAGGGAGGGCAGGGAGGCACCGGGGAGCTGTTTTTT. The encoded protein is CASSVKGGQGGTGELFF.

This clone has just one count. The rearrangement joins TRBV19 to TRBJ2-3; 10 nucleotides line up with TRBD2. CDR3 length equals 15 residues. Germline V gives CDR1 LNHDA, CDR2 SQIVND (reference sequence). After removal of 5 bases from V and 5 bases from J, the junction contained 7 bases not matched to a gene. The CDR3 DNA reads as TGTGCCAGTAGTGGACCAGCGGGAGGGAGAGATACGCAGTATTTT. Translation: CASSGPAGGRDTQYF.

This clone was seen only a few times. The chain joins TRBV5-4 to TRBJ2-3, with a possible D match to TRBD2 (6 bases). Trimming left V 0 bases short and J 0 bases short, with 8 bases between. This CDR3 has 15 amino acids. Germline V lookup: CDR1 SGHNT, CDR2 YYREEE (reference sequence). The CDR3 sequence is CASSLAGTSTDTQYF. CDR3 sequence (DNA): TGTGCCAGCAGCTTGGCGGGGACTAGCACAGATACGCAGTATTTT.

This clone was seen only a few times. The J gene is TRBJ1-2, the V gene TRBV2, with D possibly TRBD1 on 6 matching bases. Germline-derived CDR1 and CDR2 are SNHLY and FYNNEI. The V end was cut by 6 bases, the J end by 3 bases, with 17 bases between. The CDR3 contains 15 residues. The CDR3 loop reads CASRGLQGPYYGYTF. The CDR3 nucleotides read TGTGCCAGCAGGGGACTACAGGGCCCTTACTATGGCTACACCTTC.

In this sample, this clone turned up a few times. This rearrangement joins TRBV15 to TRBJ1-3, with D perhaps TRBD1 (5 bases). The CDR3 totals 14 residues. Germline CDR1 and CDR2: LNHNV and YYDKDF (reference sequence). The V end was cut by 5 bases, the J end by 0 bases, with 8 bases between. The CDR3 DNA reads TGTGCCACCAGCGCGGGGCTCTCTGGAAACACCATATATTTT. Translating it yields CATSAGLSGNTIYF.